The next 32 T cell receptor beta chains were all read from a single sample in a study of T cell repertoires in cytomegalovirus infection. TCRdb analysed the reads with MiXCR anew, one entry per CDR3 protein. The table includes about 600,000 distinct CDR3 sequences, approximately 25% detected once. What was sequenced was CD8+ T cells from PBMCs. The origin of the receptors is a human donor in good health (CMV status not recorded). Some clones in this sample may be carry-over from other donors' samples.

This clonotype occurred many times. The J gene is TRBJ1-2, the V gene TRBV7-2, with D unresolved. The CDR3 spans 15 residues. The germline gives CDR1 SGHTA, CDR2 FQGNSA. Trimming pared 5 bases from V and 1 base from J, leaving 14 bases between. CDR3 in DNA: TGTGCCAGCAGCCCGTCGAGGGCCCATAACTATGGCTACACCTTC. It yields the protein CASSPSRAHNYGYTF.

As regards this clonotype: A read error may explain this, as a much larger clone is one base away. The chain recombines TRBV6-1 with TRBJ2-1; unclear D gene. The CDR3 runs 11 residues. V lost 6 bases, J lost 6 bases, and 6 bases lay in between. The germline V gene encodes CDR1 MNHNS and CDR2 SASEGT. CDR3: CASSWSNEQFF. In nucleotides, the CDR3 is TGTGCCAGCAGCTGGAGCAATGAGCAGTTCTTC.

This clonotype appeared many times. This chain uses TRBV28 with TRBJ2-3; D is possibly TRBD1 (6 bases). Germline CDR1 reads MDHEN; CDR2 reads SYDVKM. Trimming left V 1 base short and J 3 bases short, with 11 bases between. The CDR3 runs to 15 residues. CDR3 sequence reads: CASSLSGQRTDTQYF. CDR3 DNA: TGTGCCAGCAGTTTATCAGGACAGAGGACAGATACGCAGTATTTT.

This clonotype has just a few counts. The chain combines TRBV4-1 with TRBJ1-1; maybe TRBD1 (6 bases). Trimming pared 1 base from V and 1 base from J, leaving 16 bases between. The germline V gene encodes CDR1 MGHRA and CDR2 YSYEKL. The CDR3 has 17 residues. CDR3 nucleotides: TGCGCCAGCAGCCAAGTTTACCTGGACAGTGCGAACACTGAAGCTTTCTTT. It yields the protein CASSQVYLDSANTEAFF.

The genes are TRBV4-2 and TRBJ2-3; D is perhaps TRBD1 or TRBD2 (5 bases each). The CDR3 contains 16 residues. The ends were cut back, 0 bases at V and 1 base at J, with 11 bases in the middle. From germline, CDR1 is LGHNA and CDR2 YNFKEQ. CDR3 sequence: CASSQEGTTRTDTQYF. The CDR3 region has the DNA TGTGCCAGCAGCCAAGAGGGGACGACTCGCACAGATACGCAGTATTTT.

This clonotype was counted at least ten times. The genes are TRBV7-6 and TRBJ2-3; perhaps TRBD2 as D (6 bases). Germline assignment: CDR1 SGHVS and CDR2 FNYEAQ. The CDR3 is 16 residues long. V lost 3 bases to trimming and J lost 0 bases, with 13 bases between them. CDR3 DNA sequence: TGTGCCAGCAGCTTCTTAGCGGAAACTAGCACAGATACGCAGTATTTT. Its translation is CASSFLAETSTDTQYF.

V is TRBV14 and J is TRBJ2-1; D is possibly TRBD2 (6 bases). The CDR3 runs to 16 residues. V shed 0 bases and J shed 6 bases, with 15 bases lying between them. Germline V gene lookup returns CDR1 SGHDN and CDR2 FVKESK. CDR3 region: CASSQEGGGVGNEQFF. The CDR3 DNA is TGTGCCAGCAGCCAAGAAGGAGGCGGGGTCGGCAATGAGCAGTTCTTC.

This clonotype was recorded at least ten times. CDR3 protein: CASSRQGPNTEAFF. DNA for the CDR3: TGTGCCAGCAGCCGACAGGGCCCGAACACTGAAGCTTTCTTT. The V gene is TRBV7-9, the J gene TRBJ1-1, with TRBD1 matching over 7 bases. Germline CDR1 is SEHNR and CDR2 is FQNEAQ (reference sequence). Germline trimming cut 5 bases from V and 1 base from J; bases unmatched to any gene: 4. The CDR3 is 14 residues long.

The chain carries TRBV2 and TRBJ2-1; 7 nucleotides line up with TRBD2. The CDR3 contains 13 residues. J gave up 1 base and V 10 bases, and 4 bases lay outside the gene matches. Per germline, CDR1 SNHLY and CDR2 FYNNEI. CDR3 in DNA: TGTGCCATGCTCGGGGGGTCCTACAATGAGCAGTTCTTC. Its protein product is CAMLGGSYNEQFF.

This clonotype has at least ten counts. This chain uses TRBV7-2 with TRBJ2-2; 9 nucleotides agree with TRBD1. In germline, CDR1 is SGHTA, CDR2 FQGNSA. Unmatched junction bases numbered 7, after V lost 5 bases and J lost 6 bases. The CDR3 totals 15 residues. This CDR3 is CASSPWTGDAGELFF. DNA of the CDR3: TGTGCCAGCAGCCCTTGGACAGGGGATGCCGGGGAGCTGTTTTTT. The complete variable domain, with remaining parts taken from reference TRBV7-2 and TRBJ2-2, reads GAGVSQSPSNKVTEKGKDVELRCDPISGHTALYWYRQSLGQGLEFLIYFQGNSAPDKSGLPSDRFSAERTGGSVSTLTIQRTQQEDSAVYLCASSPWTGDAGELFFGEGSRLTVL.

The chain uses TRBV6-1 and TRBJ2-3, with D perhaps TRBD2 (7 bases). Germline lookup yields CDR1 MNHNS and CDR2 SASEGT. Trimming cost V 2 bases and J 7 bases, with 13 bases left between them. CDR3 length equals 14 residues. The CDR3 reads CASSETRGANTQYF. CDR3 DNA: TGTGCCAGCAGTGAAACCCGGGGGGCCAATACGCAGTATTTT.

The chain joins TRBV24-1 to TRBJ1-1; D unresolved. V shed 4 bases and J shed 1 base, with 12 bases lying between them. Germline V gene data show CDR1 as KGHDR and CDR2 as SFDVKD. This CDR3 spans 15 amino acids. The CDR3 region has the DNA TGTGCCACCAGTGACCACCTGGGAGGGAACACTGAAGCTTTCTTT. This gives the protein CATSDHLGGNTEAFF.

The chain is built from TRBV5-5 and TRBJ2-7; 9 bases line up with TRBD2. Trimming at V came to 3 bases and at J to 1 base, leaving 5 bases not matched to a gene. Germline V CDR1 and CDR2: SGHKS, YYEKEE (reference sequence). This CDR3 contains 15 residues. This CDR3 reads CASSYAGGLSYEQYV. CDR3 DNA: TGTGCCAGCAGCTATGCGGGGGGGCTATCCTACGAGCAGTACGTC.

The rearrangement uses TRBV6-2 or TRBV6-3 and TRBJ2-7; possibly TRBD1 or TRBD2 for D (5 bases each). CDR1 and CDR2 from the germline V gene are MNHEY and SVGEGT. V was cut by 6 bases and J by 1 base, with 16 bases left in between. CDR3 size: 15 residues. This chain's CDR3 is CASSYGTYLSYEQYV. In nucleotides, the CDR3 is TGTGCCAGCAGCTACGGGACGTACCTTTCCTACGAGCAGTACGTC.

This clonotype was recorded a few times. This sequence joins TRBV20-1 and TRBJ2-7; D not certain. Deletions cut 7 bases from V and 4 bases from J, with 17 bases between. From germline, CDR1 is DFQATT and CDR2 SNEGSKA (reference sequence). The CDR3 totals 13 residues. DNA for the CDR3: TGCAGTGTGATCGGACCTTTCGGGTACGAGCAGTACTTC. It yields the protein CSVIGPFGYEQYF.

This chain uses TRBV19 with TRBJ2-7; 9 bases line up with TRBD2. Germline CDR1 LNHDA, CDR2 SQIVND (reference sequence). This CDR3 spans 13 amino acids. The trim removed 5 bases at V and 4 bases at J, leaving 3 bases unmatched. The CDR3 DNA is TGTGCCAGTAGTTCGGGACTAGCTTACGAGCAGTACGTC. As protein: CASSSGLAYEQYV.

This clonotype came up a few times. This chain uses TRBV7-9 with TRBJ1-2; D is unclear. The germline V gene encodes CDR1 SEHNR and CDR2 FQNEAQ (reference sequence). The CDR3 is 15 residues long. The ends were cut back, 2 bases at V and 8 bases at J, with 18 bases in the middle. This chain's CDR3 is CASSLPGYDPGGYTF. CDR3 bases: TGTGCCAGCAGCTTACCAGGTTACGACCCGGGGGGCTACACCTTC.

This clonotype was counted many times. The chain joins TRBV7-2 to TRBJ1-1; D is unclear. The germline CDR1 and CDR2 sequences are SGHTA and FQGNSA. V was trimmed by 1 base and J by 1 base, leaving 10 bases between them. This CDR3 is built from 15 residues. The CDR3 region has the DNA TGTGCCAGCAGCTTAGAGGGCAGAAAGAACACTGAAGCTTTCTTT. Translating it yields CASSLEGRKNTEAFF.

This clonotype was counted only a few times. J is TRBJ2-5 and V is TRBV6-2 or TRBV6-3; 10 positions match TRBD1. The CDR3 consists of 17 residues. V dropped 5 bases and J dropped 4; count of bases not matched to a gene: 13. Germline V CDR1 and CDR2: MNHEY, SVGEGT. CDR3 nucleotides: TGTGCCAGCAGTACCTGGGACAGGGGAACCGCCCGAGAGACCCAGTACTTC. Its translation is CASSTWDRGTARETQYF.

This clonotype was recorded a few times. The chain has TRBV11-2 and TRBJ2-7, with 7 bases that match TRBD1. V lost 5 bases and J lost 1; bases outside the gene matches: 11. Germline CDR1 and CDR2: SGHAT and FQNNGV. This CDR3 is 16 amino acids long. Here the CDR3 DNA reads TGTGCCAGCAGCCAATGGGACAGCGCCGCTTCCTACGAGCAGTACGTC. The encoded protein is CASSQWDSAASYEQYV.

This clonotype was seen more than once but under ten times. CDR3 DNA: TGCAGTGCTAGAGCGGGACAGTATGGGGGAGAGACCCAGTACTTC. The encoded protein is CSARAGQYGGETQYF. The chain recombines TRBV20-1 with TRBJ2-5; TRBD1 agrees at 7 bases. Trimming cost V 1 base and J 4 bases; bases outside gene matches: 9. Germline V gene sequence: CDR1 DFQATT, CDR2 SNEGSKA (reference sequence). The CDR3 length is 15 residues.

The genes are TRBV6-6 and TRBJ2-7; 7 bases line up with TRBD1. This CDR3 comprises 16 residues. The germline gives CDR1 MNHNY, CDR2 SVGAGI (reference sequence). V was pared by 4 bases and J by 6 bases, with 15 bases of the junction left unmatched. CDR3 sequence (DNA): TGTGCCAGCAGTTCGTCCAGACAGGGAACCTTTGTCGAGCAGTACGTC. Amino acid sequence: CASSSSRQGTFVEQYV.

The sample holds a few counts of this clonotype. The CDR3 protein is CSVADIDNTEAFF. For the CDR3, the DNA is TGCAGCGTTGCCGACATCGATAACACTGAAGCTTTCTTT. The rearrangement uses TRBV29-1 and TRBJ1-1, with D unclear. Germline V gives CDR1 SQVTM, CDR2 ANQGSEA. V dropped 4 bases and J dropped 2 bases, with 11 bases sitting between them. CDR3 length equals 13 residues.

The chain carries TRBV20-1 and TRBJ1-1; D remains ambiguous. CDR3 length equals 18 residues. The V end lost 1 base, the J end lost 3 bases, and 24 bases lay between the germline ends. Germline assignment: CDR1 DFQATT and CDR2 SNEGSKA (reference sequence). CDR3 region: CSARALAAVLPADTEAFF. The CDR3 DNA sequence: TGCAGTGCTAGAGCGCTTGCGGCAGTTCTACCCGCGGACACTGAAGCTTTCTTT.

This clonotype has at least ten counts. The CDR3 spells CASSFGLAGPSSYNEQFF. In nucleotides, the CDR3 is TGTGCCAGCAGCTTTGGGCTAGCGGGGCCGAGCTCCTACAATGAGCAGTTCTTC. The chain has TRBV7-2 and TRBJ2-1, with 9 bases lining up with TRBD2. This CDR3 region has 18 residues. Per germline, CDR1 SGHTA and CDR2 FQGNSA. V shed 3 bases, J shed 0 bases, and the junction held 9 bases outside the gene matches.

This clonotype was detected only a few times. The genes are TRBV28 and TRBJ1-4; D unresolved. V was pared by 5 bases and J by 6 bases, with 13 bases between. The germline V gene has CDR1 MDHEN and CDR2 SYDVKM. The CDR3 runs to 14 residues. CDR3 protein: CASSTLSSDEKLFF. In nucleotides, the CDR3 is TGTGCCAGCAGTACCCTCTCGAGTGATGAAAAACTGTTTTTT.

This clonotype was seen a handful of times. This chain uses TRBV28 with TRBJ1-1, with D unclear. Germline CDR1 MDHEN, CDR2 SYDVKM. V was cut by 5 bases and J by 4 bases, with 14 bases left in between. CDR3 length equals 14 residues. DNA for the CDR3: TGTGCCAGCAGTAAACCTGGTGGGTTCACTGAAGCTTTCTTT. The encoded protein is CASSKPGGFTEAFF. Filled out from reference TRBV28 and TRBJ1-1, the complete variable domain reads DVKVTQSSRYLVKRTGEKVFLECVQDMDHENMFWYRQDPGLGLRLIYFSYDVKMKEKGDIPEGYSVSREKKERFSLILESASTNQTSMYLCASSKPGGFTEAFFGQGTRLTVV.

The chain carries TRBV11-2 and TRBJ2-7; a weak D match, TRBD2 (5 bases). The germline CDR1 and CDR2 sequences are SGHAT and FQNNGV. This CDR3 spans 13 amino acids. CDR3 bases: TGTGTCAGCAGCGGTATGGTAGGGCCCGAGCAGTACGTC. Its protein is CVSSGMVGPEQYV.

This clonotype was detected only a few times. The chain joins TRBV11-2 to TRBJ2-3; 7 positions agree with TRBD2. J gave up 2 bases and V 1 base, and 9 bases lay outside the gene matches. CDR1 and CDR2 (germline): SGHAT, FQNNGV. The length of the CDR3 is 17 residues. In DNA, the CDR3 is TGTGCCAGCAGCTTAGTTAGGGACTACCATCTCACAGATACGCAGTATTTT. It yields the protein CASSLVRDYHLTDTQYF.

This clonotype was counted between two and nine times. V and J are TRBV28 and TRBJ1-1; tentatively, D is TRBD1 (6 bases). The V gene lost 6 bases and the J gene lost 1 base, with 12 bases spanning the gap. The CDR3 covers 14 residues. Germline V gene sequence: CDR1 MDHEN, CDR2 SYDVKM. DNA of the CDR3: TGTGCCAGCAGCCCTAGGGGGAAGAACACTGAAGCTTTCTTT. Encoded protein: CASSPRGKNTEAFF.

In this sample, this clonotype turned up a few times. The chain uses TRBV19 and TRBJ1-6, with D tentatively TRBD1 (5 bases). The CDR3 length is 14 residues. Trimming pared 10 bases from V and 4 bases from J, leaving 14 bases between. Germline V gene data show CDR1 as LNHDA and CDR2 as SQIVND (reference sequence). This CDR3 reads CATRDGKYNSPLHF. CDR3 nucleotide sequence: TGTGCCACAAGGGACGGGAAGTATAATTCACCCCTCCACTTT.

The rearrangement joins TRBV7-4 to TRBJ1-2; a weak D match, TRBD1 (5 bases). From germline, CDR1 is SGHVT and CDR2 SQSDAQ. The CDR3 has 13 residues. V lost 6 bases and J 8 bases, leaving 16 bases between the germline ends. CDR3 bases: TGTGCCAGCAGTTCAGGGTCTCGTAAAGGCTACACCTTC. Its translation: CASSSGSRKGYTF.